What follows describes a single T cell receptor beta chain. These data originate in a study of blood T cell repertoires in COVID-19. On the study more broadly: The study drew acute and convalescent COVID-19 samples from the United States, Italy and Spain. In each case, the material was cDNA or gDNA derived from T cells, B-cell-depleted T cells, or PBMCs.

V was trimmed by 0 bases and J by 0 bases, leaving 6 bases between them. CDR3 size: 14 residues. Measured with immunoSEQ multiplex PCR; TCRdb has only the in-frame clones, and not every one. In the table there are about 150,000 clones, roughly 80% of which are singletons. The V and J genes are TRBV5-3 and TRBJ1-1; D gene unclear. TRBV5-3 is annotated as an ORF whose role is uncertain. The receptor was derived from a man in his forties or fifties with acute or convalescent COVID-19. Sequenced sample: peripheral blood. The DNA of the CDR3 is TGTGCCAGAAGCTTGGACAGCATGAACACTGAAGCTTTCTTT. It is translated as CARSLDSMNTEAFF.